The 6 T cell receptor beta chains in this list originate from one sample, sequenced in a study of identical twins (dated by TCRdb to the mid-2010s). The library relied on 5' RACE. The sequencing machine was an Illumina HiSeq 2000. TCRdb reprocessing: public reads trimmed at Q25 with fastp, clones called with MiXCR, in-frame beta chains kept. Rows are unified per CDR3 protein, each entry keeping the most common DNA and genes. Counted in this sample were about 690,000 distinct CDR3 sequences; around 6.1% of them appeared once. Jointly, the top ten make up around 1.9% of the sample. Material: naive T cells sorted from blood. The cell subset or site label corresponds to: cells isolated with a human naive T-cell isolation kit. These receptors all come from a man younger than 35 in good health.

The sample holds many counts of this clonotype. The rearrangement uses TRBV3-1 and TRBJ2-1; D remains ambiguous. V lost 1 base, J lost 4 bases, and 14 bases lay in between. This CDR3 is built from 16 residues. CDR1 is LGHDT and CDR2 is YNNKEL in the germline V gene (reference sequence). The CDR3 is CASSQVLSQLYNEQFF. The CDR3 nucleotides are TGTGCCAGCAGCCAAGTGCTCAGCCAACTGTACAATGAGCAGTTCTTC.

Only a few counts were recorded for this clonotype. The CDR3 loop reads CASRIDRNPTGELFF. CDR3 nucleotides: TGTGCCAGCAGGATAGACAGAAATCCCACCGGGGAGCTGTTTTTT. The J gene is TRBJ2-2, the V gene TRBV2; D may be TRBD1 (5 bases). The CDR3 is 15 amino acids. V lost 6 bases, J lost 4 bases, and 15 bases lay in between. Germline V gene lookup returns CDR1 SNHLY and CDR2 FYNNEI.

This clonotype was seen repeatedly, ten times or more. The rearrangement uses TRBV5-1 and TRBJ1-1; TRBD1 might be the D (5 bases). CDR1 is SGHRS and CDR2 is YFSETQ in the germline V gene. Trimming took off 4 bases at V and 4 bases at J, with 17 bases between the two ends. This CDR3 has 15 residues. CDR3 in amino acids: CASSGPGTWSTEAFF. CDR3 DNA: TGCGCCAGCAGCGGCCCCGGGACGTGGAGCACTGAAGCTTTCTTT.

In this sample, this clonotype turned up many times. V and J are TRBV20-1 and TRBJ2-7; 10 nucleotides align to TRBD2. This CDR3 has 15 amino acids. V shed 0 bases, J shed 5 bases, and the junction held 7 bases outside the gene matches. Looked up from germline, CDR1 is DFQATT and CDR2 is SNEGSKA (reference sequence). The CDR3 loop is CSAREKAGGVHEQYF. The CDR3 DNA reads as TGCAGTGCTAGAGAGAAAGCGGGAGGGGTCCACGAGCAGTACTTC.

This clonotype was found many times. The chain employs TRBV2 and TRBJ2-1; no definite D call. Per the germline V gene, CDR1 is SNHLY and CDR2 is FYNNEI. V was clipped by 0 bases and J by 3 bases, with 12 bases between them. CDR3 length: 16 residues. The CDR3 here is CASSEAPGSNYNEQFF. CDR3 bases: TGTGCCAGCAGTGAAGCGCCGGGTTCCAACTACAATGAGCAGTTCTTC.

This clonotype showed up many times. The chain couples TRBV4-3 to TRBJ1-4; D is uncertain. This CDR3 region has 16 residues. Trimming took 4 bases from V and 0 from J, leaving 12 bases between them. Germline V CDR1 and CDR2: LGHNA, YSLEER. CDR3 protein: CASSPQTGTTNEKLFF. Here the CDR3 DNA reads TGCGCCAGCAGCCCCCAAACCGGCACAACTAATGAAAAACTGTTTTTT.